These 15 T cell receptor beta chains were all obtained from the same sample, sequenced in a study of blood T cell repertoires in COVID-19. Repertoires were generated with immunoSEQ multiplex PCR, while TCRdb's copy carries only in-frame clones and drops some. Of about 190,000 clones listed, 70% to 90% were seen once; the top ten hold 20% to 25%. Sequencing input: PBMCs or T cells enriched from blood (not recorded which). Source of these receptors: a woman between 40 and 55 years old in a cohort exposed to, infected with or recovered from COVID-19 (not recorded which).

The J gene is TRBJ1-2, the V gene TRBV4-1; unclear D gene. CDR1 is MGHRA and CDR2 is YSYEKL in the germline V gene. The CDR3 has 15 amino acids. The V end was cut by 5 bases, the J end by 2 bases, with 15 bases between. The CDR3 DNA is TGCGCCAGCAGCGCAACCCAATACGGGAACTATGGCTACACCTTC. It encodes CASSATQYGNYGYTF.

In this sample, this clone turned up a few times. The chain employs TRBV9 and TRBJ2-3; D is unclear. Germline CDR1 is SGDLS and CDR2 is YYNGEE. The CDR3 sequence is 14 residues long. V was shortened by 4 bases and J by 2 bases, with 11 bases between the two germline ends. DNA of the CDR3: TGTGCCAGCAGCCCAACTACTATCACAGATACGCAGTATTTT. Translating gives CASSPTTITDTQYF. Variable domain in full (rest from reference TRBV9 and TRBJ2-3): DSGVTQTPKHLITATGQRVTLRCSPRSGDLSVYWYQQSLDQGLQFLIQYYNGEERAKGNILERFSAQQFPDLHSELNLSSLELGDSALYFCASSPTTITDTQYFGPGTRLTVL.

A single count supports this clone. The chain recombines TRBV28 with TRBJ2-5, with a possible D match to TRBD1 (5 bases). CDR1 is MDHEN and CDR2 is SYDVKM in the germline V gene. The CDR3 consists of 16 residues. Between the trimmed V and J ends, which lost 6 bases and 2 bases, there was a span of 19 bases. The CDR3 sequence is CASRMGWQGKQETQYF. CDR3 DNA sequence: TGTGCCAGCAGGATGGGGTGGCAGGGAAAACAAGAGACCCAGTACTTC.

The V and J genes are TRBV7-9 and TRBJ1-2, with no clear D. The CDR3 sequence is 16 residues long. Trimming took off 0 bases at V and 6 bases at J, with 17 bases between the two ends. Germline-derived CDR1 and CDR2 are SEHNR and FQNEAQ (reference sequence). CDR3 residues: CASSLALVSYSHGYTF. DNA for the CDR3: TGTGCCAGCAGCTTAGCGCTGGTGTCCTATTCCCATGGCTACACCTTC.

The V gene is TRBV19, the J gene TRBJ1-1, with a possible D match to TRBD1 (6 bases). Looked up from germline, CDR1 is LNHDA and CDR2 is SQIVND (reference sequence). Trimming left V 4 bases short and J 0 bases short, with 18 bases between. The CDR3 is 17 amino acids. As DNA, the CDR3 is TGTGCCAGTAGTAGGGGCAGACATCGGGACATGAACACTGAAGCTTTCTTT. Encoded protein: CASSRGRHRDMNTEAFF.

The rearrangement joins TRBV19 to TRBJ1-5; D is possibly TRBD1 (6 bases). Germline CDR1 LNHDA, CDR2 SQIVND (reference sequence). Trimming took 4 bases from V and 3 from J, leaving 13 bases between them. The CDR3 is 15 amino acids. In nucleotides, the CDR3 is TGTGCCAGTAGTACCGGGGGGCGGGTCAATCAGCCCCAGCATTTT. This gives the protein CASSTGGRVNQPQHF.

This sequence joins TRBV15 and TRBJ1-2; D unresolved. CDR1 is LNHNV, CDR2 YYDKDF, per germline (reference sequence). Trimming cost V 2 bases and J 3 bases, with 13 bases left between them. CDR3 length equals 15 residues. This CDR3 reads CATSRIFPPDYGYTF. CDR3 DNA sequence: TGTGCCACCAGCAGAATCTTCCCGCCGGACTATGGCTACACCTTC. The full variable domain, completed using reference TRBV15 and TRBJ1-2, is DAMVIQNPRYQVTQFGKPVTLSCSQTLNHNVMYWYQQKSSQAPKLLFHYYDKDFNNEADTPDNFQSRRPNTSFCFLDIRSPGLGDTAMYLCATSRIFPPDYGYTFGSGTRLTVV.

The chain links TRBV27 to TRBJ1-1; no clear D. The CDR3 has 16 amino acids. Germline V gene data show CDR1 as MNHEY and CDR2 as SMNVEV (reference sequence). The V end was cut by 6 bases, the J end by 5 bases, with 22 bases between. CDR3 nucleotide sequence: TGTGCCAGCAGACCGATATTGGGTCGCCCTAGGACTGAAGCTTTCTTT. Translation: CASRPILGRPRTEAFF.

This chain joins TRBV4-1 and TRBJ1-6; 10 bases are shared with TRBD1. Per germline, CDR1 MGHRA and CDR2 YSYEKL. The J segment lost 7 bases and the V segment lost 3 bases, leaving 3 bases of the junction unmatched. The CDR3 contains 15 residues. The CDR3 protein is CASSHGTGANSPLHF. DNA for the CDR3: TGCGCCAGCAGCCACGGGACAGGGGCCAATTCACCCCTCCACTTT.

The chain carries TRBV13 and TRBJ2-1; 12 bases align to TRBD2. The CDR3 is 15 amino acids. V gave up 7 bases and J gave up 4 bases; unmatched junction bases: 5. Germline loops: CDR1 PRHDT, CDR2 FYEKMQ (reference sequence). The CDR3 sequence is CASMQGLAGYNEQFF. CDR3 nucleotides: TGTGCCAGCATGCAAGGACTAGCGGGGTACAATGAGCAGTTCTTC.

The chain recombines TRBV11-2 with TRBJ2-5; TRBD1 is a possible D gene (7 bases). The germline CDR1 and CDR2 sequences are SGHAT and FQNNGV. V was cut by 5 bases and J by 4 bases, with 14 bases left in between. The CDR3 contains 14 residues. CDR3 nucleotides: TGTGCCAGCAGCCAGGGCAGGGGGGTAGAGACCCAGTACTTC. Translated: CASSQGRGVETQYF.

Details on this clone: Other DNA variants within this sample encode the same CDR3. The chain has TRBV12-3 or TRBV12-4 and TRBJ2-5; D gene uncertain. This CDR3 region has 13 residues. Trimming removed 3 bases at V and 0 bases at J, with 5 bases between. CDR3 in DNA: TGTGCCAGCAGTTTCCAAAACCAAGAGACCCAGTACTTC. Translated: CASSFQNQETQYF.

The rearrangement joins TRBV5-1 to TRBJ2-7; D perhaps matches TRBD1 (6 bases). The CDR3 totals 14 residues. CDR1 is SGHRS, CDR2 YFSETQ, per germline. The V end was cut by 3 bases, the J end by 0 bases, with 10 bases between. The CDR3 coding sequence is TGCGCCAGCAGCTCCTGGACAGCCTCCTACGAGCAGTACTTC. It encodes CASSSWTASYEQYF.

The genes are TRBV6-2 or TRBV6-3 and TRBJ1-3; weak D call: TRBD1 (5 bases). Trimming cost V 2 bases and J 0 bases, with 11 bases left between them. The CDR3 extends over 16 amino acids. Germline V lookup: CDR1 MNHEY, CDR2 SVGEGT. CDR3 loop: CASSYHPGLSGNTIYF. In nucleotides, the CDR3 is TGTGCCAGCAGTTACCATCCAGGGCTCTCTGGAAACACCATATATTTT.

The CDR3 region is CASSVGPGTGRGETQYF. CDR3 in DNA: TGTGCCAGCAGCGTAGGCCCGGGGACAGGGCGAGGAGAGACCCAGTACTTC. The chain links TRBV9 to TRBJ2-5; 9 positions match TRBD1. Germline V CDR1 and CDR2: SGDLS, YYNGEE. The CDR3 runs 17 residues. The V gene end was trimmed by 0 bases and the J gene end by 4 bases; junction bases not matched to a gene: 10.